This TCR beta chain comes out of a study of blood T cell repertoires in COVID-19 (dated by TCRdb to about 2020). Regarding the complete study: Samples from collaborators originated in the United States, Italy and Spain and spanned both the acute and convalescent phases of COVID-19. The material from the prospective study consisted of cDNA or gDNA derived from T cells, B-cell-depleted T cells, or PBMCs. The dataset comprised deeply sampled blood TCRbeta repertoires from subjects exposed to, actively infected with, or recovered from COVID-19. Where HLA class I and class II types were available, the types were taken from metadata supplied by the sample provider, not from assay-based typing. Samples came from the ongoing ImmuneRACE study (first 160 participants) plus 1,254 subjects from 6 global collaborators. The repertoires were released in a freely available public database intended as a resource for research on the immune response to SARS-CoV-2. The sample metadata nearly always contained a de-identified subject ID, COVID-19 status, age in years and sex.

What the authors observed across the whole study: How much clinical and demographic metadata was included differed by source and by participant, and the metadata was provided uncurated.

From a lookup of the germline V gene, CDR1 and CDR2 are SGHRS and YFSETQ. Germline trimming amounts to 4 bases on V and 16 bases on J, with 18 as the count of junction bases outside the gene matches. The CDR3 sequence holds 15 residues, the cysteine and phenylalanine included. Here the CDR3 DNA is all that survives: 45 bases in frame from base 1. TCRbeta CDR3 regions were amplified from genomic DNA using the immunoSEQ Assay, a bias-controlled multiplex PCR. Per the source publication's procedure: The number of nucleated cells in each sample was estimated by amplification of reference gene primers within the assay. To quantify the absolute abundance of each unique TCRbeta CDR3 rearrangement, sequence reads were collapsed and filtered. For each sample, productive Simpson clonality was calculated as the square root of Simpson's diversity index over productive rearrangements. The clones in this table, taken by TCRdb from immuneACCESS, are in-frame only. Not every clone is retained; where verified, under half of the shortfall comes from an unresolved V gene, and the cause of the rest is unknown. Clonal size and the V and J genes are those of that table, whereas D and trimming came from the DNA. Within this sample are 250,000 to 300,000 clones, with 65% to 90% of them counted one time only. The ten largest clonotypes hold 4.5% to 5.5% of the sample.

The collaborating institutions used their own protocols to collect whole blood in K2EDTA tubes. For TCRbeta analysis, collaborators shipped samples as frozen whole blood, isolated PBMCs, or DNA extracted from either of those sample types. Worth noting for this clone: Its antigen is currently not known. The record has no base qualities; no much larger clone is one base away.

The rearrangement joined TRBV5-1 to TRBJ2-1; TRBD1 aligns with 9 central bases. The receptor's source is a man aged 50 or older with active or convalescent COVID-19. Sequencing was performed on peripheral blood. The DNA reads TGCGCCAGCAGCGGACAGGGGTTAGGTGGCGGGAGAAAATTCTTC. The translation is CASSGQGLGGGRKFF.